Detailed here is one T cell receptor beta chain. The antigen is unknown. The data are from a study of T-cell memory formation after mild COVID-19. Study-wide results and limits: Clones that contracted from day 15 to 85 had balanced CD4/CD8; later expanders were CD4+ biased.

After 5'RACE with constant-segment primers, TCR alpha and TCR beta cDNA libraries carrying sample barcodes and UMIs were obtained. Each CDR3 protein gets one entry after TCRdb re-called the 5' RACE reads with MiXCR. Of some 300,000 distinct CDR3 sequences detected, 20% to 25% appear once; the ten largest clones hold around 20%. The germline V gene encodes CDR1 DFQATT and CDR2 SNEGSKA (reference sequence). The V end was cut by 5 bases, the J end by 8 bases, with 16 bases between. There are 14 residues in the CDR3. Sequences were obtained from PBMCs or a T cell subset sorted from them (not recorded which). This chain uses TRBV20-1 with TRBJ1-6; no clear D gene. The clonotype comes from a man younger than 30 who had mild COVID-19 (a few samples of this study predate the infection). Cell type and time point are not known. For the CDR3, the DNA is TGCAGTGCTGCTCTCTTGGTTCCTTATTCACCCCTCCACTTT. As protein: CSAALLVPYSPLHF.